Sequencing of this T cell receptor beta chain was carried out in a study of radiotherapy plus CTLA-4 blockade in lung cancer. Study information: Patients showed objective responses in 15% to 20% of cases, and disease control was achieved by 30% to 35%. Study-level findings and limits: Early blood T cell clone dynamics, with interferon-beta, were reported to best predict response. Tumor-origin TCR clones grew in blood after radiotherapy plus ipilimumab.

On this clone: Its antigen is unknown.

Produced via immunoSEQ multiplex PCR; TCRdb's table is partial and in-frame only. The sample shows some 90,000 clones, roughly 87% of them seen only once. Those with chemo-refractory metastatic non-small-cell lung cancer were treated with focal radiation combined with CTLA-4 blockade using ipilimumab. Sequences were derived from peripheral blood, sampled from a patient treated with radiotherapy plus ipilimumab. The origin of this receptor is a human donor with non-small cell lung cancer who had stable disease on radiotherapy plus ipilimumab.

CDR3 residues: CASSHRDSLYGYTF. The CDR3 coding sequence is TGTGCCAGCAGCCACCGGGACAGTCTCTATGGCTACACCTTC. The chain employs TRBV7-2 and TRBJ1-2; 7 nucleotides agree with TRBD1. CDR1 and CDR2 from the germline V gene are SGHTA and FQGNSA. The CDR3 covers 14 residues. J gave up 4 bases and V 5 bases, and 7 bases lay outside the gene matches.